Sequencing of this T cell receptor (beta chain) was carried out in a study of blood T cell repertoires in COVID-19. Study summary: Sources were T cells, B-cell-depleted T cells, or PBMCs; the material itself was cDNA or gDNA.

V gave up 1 base and J gave up 3 bases, with 7 bases separating them. Germline assignment: CDR1 SGHNT and CDR2 YYREEE (reference sequence). The CDR3 spans 13 residues. Under the authors' procedure: Amplification with reference gene primers provided the estimates of nucleated cell counts. Libraries were prepared by immunoSEQ multiplex PCR; TCRdb keeps only in-frame clonotypes and omits some of them. Clone size and V and J calls were adopted from that table, with D and trimming inferred from the DNA. Here the sample spans 240,000 or so clones, around 90% being singletons. The sequenced sample was peripheral blood. The receptor was derived from a woman in her thirties or forties who had recovered from COVID-19. This chain uses TRBV5-4 with TRBJ1-1; D remains unclear. The CDR3 reads CASSLPGDTEAFF. The CDR3 DNA follows: TGTGCCAGCAGCTTGCCGGGAGACACTGAAGCTTTCTTT.